A single sample gave rise to the 16 T cell receptor beta chains below, sequenced in a study of blood T cells in healthy people across ages. It was with a sample-barcoded 5' primer and a J-beta primer mix that a second PCR of roughly 7 to 12 cycles was run. TCRdb used MiXCR to reprocess the 5' RACE reads, holding one entry per CDR3 protein. The sample includes 1.5 million to 2 million distinct CDR3 sequences, around 35% of them seen just once. Sequencing was done on a sample of blood. The receptors were gathered from a woman in her 30s in good health.

V gene TRBV2 combines with J gene TRBJ1-1; possibly TRBD1 for D (5 bases). Deletions cut 4 bases from V and 7 bases from J, with 13 bases between. The germline V gene has CDR1 SNHLY and CDR2 FYNNEI. This CDR3 region has 13 residues. The CDR3 sequence is CASSVTRALEAFF. The CDR3 nucleotides read TGTGCCAGCAGTGTTACCAGGGCCCTTGAAGCTTTCTTT.

V usage is TRBV12-3 or TRBV12-4 and J usage is TRBJ1-2, with 10 positions matching TRBD1. There are 16 residues in the CDR3. V shed 2 bases and J 4 bases; nucleotides not matched to a gene: 7. The DNA of the CDR3 is TGTGCCAGCAGTTTACTTTCGGGACAGGGGTCCTATGGCTACACCTTC. Its translation is CASSLLSGQGSYGYTF.

Details on this clonotype: One junction end disagrees with the germline gene, perhaps due to a read error. CDR3 DNA: TGCGCCAGCAGCCAAGGACCAGGGGGACTCTCCTGCAATGAGCAGTTCTTC. Its translation is CASSQGPGGLSCNEQFF. The V gene is TRBV4-1, the J gene TRBJ2-1; D is possibly TRBD1 (7 bases). The CDR3 extends over 17 amino acids. The germline V gene encodes CDR1 MGHRA and CDR2 YSYEKL.

This clonotype was counted many times. The rearrangement links TRBV12-3 or TRBV12-4 to TRBJ1-2; D gene uncertain. The CDR3 sequence is 12 residues long. V gave up 5 bases and J gave up 4 bases, with 8 bases separating them. The CDR3, as DNA: TGTGCCAGCAGTACGGGTGGCTATGGCTACACCTTC. Translated, it gives CASSTGGYGYTF.

The chain couples TRBV7-8 to TRBJ1-5; D is uncertain. The ends were cut back, 1 base at V and 4 bases at J, with 8 bases in the middle. The CDR3 runs to 14 residues. CDR1 and CDR2 from the germline V gene are SGHVS and FQNEAQ. The CDR3 nucleotides read TGTGCCAGCAGCTTAGGGGCAAATAATCAGCCCCAGCATTTT. Protein: CASSLGANNQPQHF.

V is TRBV6-1 and J is TRBJ2-1; TRBD1 is a possible D gene (5 bases). This CDR3 is 15 amino acids long. Trimming left V 0 bases short and J 1 base short, with 7 bases between. Germline V gene sequence: CDR1 MNHNS, CDR2 SASEGT. The CDR3 region has the DNA TGTGCCAGCAGTGAAGCGAAGGGGTCCTACAATGAGCAGTTCTTC. Translated: CASSEAKGSYNEQFF.

Only a few counts were recorded for this clonotype. The chain carries TRBV20-1 and TRBJ2-7; D remains unclear. The germline V and J ends were trimmed by 0 bases and 3 bases, with 6 bases remaining between them. Germline CDR1 reads DFQATT; CDR2 reads SNEGSKA (reference sequence). The CDR3 has 12 residues. The CDR3 DNA is TGCAGTGCTAGAGATTCTGTCTACGAGCAGTACTTC. Amino acid sequence: CSARDSVYEQYF.

CDR3 protein: CASRGGTSGSYEQYF. CDR3 sequence (DNA): TGTGCCAGCAGAGGGGGCACTAGCGGATCCTACGAGCAGTACTTC. The rearrangement uses TRBV2 and TRBJ2-7; perhaps TRBD2 as D (8 bases). The V end lost 6 bases, the J end lost 1 base, and 16 bases lay between the germline ends. From germline, CDR1 is SNHLY and CDR2 FYNNEI. This CDR3 is 15 amino acids long. Together with reference TRBV2 and TRBJ2-7, the CDR3 gives the full variable domain: EPEVTQTPSHQVTQMGQEVILRCVPISNHLYFYWYRQILGQKVEFLVSFYNNEISEKSEIFDDQFSVERPDGSNFTLKIRSTKLEDSAMYFCASRGGTSGSYEQYFGPGTRLTVT.

Worth noting for this clonotype: Being one base from a much bigger clone, this may be a read error. The chain has TRBV18 and TRBJ2-1, with D perhaps being TRBD1 or TRBD2 (5 bases each). CDR3 length: 16 residues. Germline CDR1 reads KGHSH; CDR2 reads LQKENI. The CDR3 protein is CASPPPGGRQYNEQFF. The CDR3, as DNA: TGTGCCAGCCCACCACCGGGTGGGAGACAGTACAATGAGCAGTTCTTC.

This sequence joins TRBV28 and TRBJ1-1; D remains ambiguous. Trimming stripped 6 bases from V and 5 bases from J, with 16 bases between. Germline V lookup: CDR1 MDHEN, CDR2 SYDVKM. The CDR3 spans 14 residues. The CDR3 reads CASRQMLDITEAFF. CDR3 DNA sequence: TGTGCCAGCAGGCAGATGCTAGATATAACTGAAGCTTTCTTT.

The genes are TRBV18 and TRBJ1-4; D is ambiguous. CDR3 length: 16 amino acids. The V and J ends lost 6 bases and 4 bases respectively, with 18 bases between them. Germline CDR1 reads KGHSH; CDR2 reads LQKENI. The CDR3 coding sequence is TGTGCCAGCTCTACTCACCGCGGCAGAAATAATGAAAAACTGTTTTTT. This translates into CASSTHRGRNNEKLFF. The full variable domain, completed using reference TRBV18 and TRBJ1-4, is NAGVMQNPRHLVRRRGQEARLRCSPMKGHSHVYWYRQLPEEGLKFMVYLQKENIIDESGMPKERFSAEFPKEGPSILRIQQVVRGDSAAYFCASSTHRGRNNEKLFFGSGTQLSVL.

The table lists this clonotype with many counts. The rearrangement links TRBV7-9 to TRBJ1-1; D is undetermined. This CDR3 region has 12 residues. Germline CDR1 SEHNR, CDR2 FQNEAQ (reference sequence). The V end was cut by 1 base, the J end by 4 bases, with 4 bases between. The CDR3 reads CASSLGVTEAFF. In nucleotides, the CDR3 is TGTGCCAGCAGCTTAGGGGTCACTGAAGCTTTCTTT.

The chain joins TRBV21-1 to TRBJ2-3. TRBV21-1 is a documented pseudogene. The length of the CDR3 is 16 residues. The CDR3 bases are TGTGCCAGCAGCAAGGCCGGACCTAAAAGAGGAGATACGCAGTATTTT. Translated: CASSKAGPKRGDTQYF.

Many counts were recorded for this clonotype. The chain uses TRBV4-1 and TRBJ2-1; D might be TRBD2 (6 bases). This CDR3 spans 14 amino acids. V gave up 2 bases and J gave up 14 bases, with 19 bases separating them. Germline V CDR1 and CDR2: MGHRA, YSYEKL. The CDR3 protein is CASSQRPTGSYKFF. In DNA form, the CDR3 reads TGCGCCAGCAGCCAAAGGCCGACCGGGAGCTACAAGTTCTTC.

This chain links TRBV3-1 with TRBJ2-1, with a tentative D call TRBD2 (6 bases). Germline CDR1 LGHDT, CDR2 YNNKEL (reference sequence). Trimming removed 1 base at V and 6 bases at J, with 19 bases between. The CDR3 extends over 17 amino acids. In DNA form, the CDR3 reads TGTGCCAGCAGCCAAGGGGGACTGTGGCAGGCAGGCAATGAGCAGTTCTTC. It yields the protein CASSQGGLWQAGNEQFF.

This clonotype has only a few counts. This chain links TRBV15 with TRBJ2-1; 13 bases match TRBD2. J gave up 0 bases and V 0 bases, and 8 bases lay outside the gene matches. From germline, CDR1 is LNHNV and CDR2 YYDKDF (reference sequence). This CDR3 has 20 residues. CDR3 sequence: CATSRDRGLAGWVSYNEQFF. CDR3 sequence (DNA): TGTGCCACCAGCAGAGATAGGGGACTAGCGGGATGGGTCTCCTACAATGAGCAGTTCTTC.